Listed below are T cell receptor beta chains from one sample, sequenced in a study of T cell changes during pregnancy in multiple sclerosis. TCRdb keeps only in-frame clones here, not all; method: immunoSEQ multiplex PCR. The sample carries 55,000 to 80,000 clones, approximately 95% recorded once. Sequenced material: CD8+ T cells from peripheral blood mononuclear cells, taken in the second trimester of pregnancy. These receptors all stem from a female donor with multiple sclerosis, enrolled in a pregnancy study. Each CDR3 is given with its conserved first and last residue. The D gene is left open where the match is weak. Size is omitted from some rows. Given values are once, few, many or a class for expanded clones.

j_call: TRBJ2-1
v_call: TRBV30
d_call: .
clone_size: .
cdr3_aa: CAWSGPSVYNEQFF
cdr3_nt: TGTGCCTGGAGTGGTCCTTCAGTCTACAATGAGCAGTTCTTC

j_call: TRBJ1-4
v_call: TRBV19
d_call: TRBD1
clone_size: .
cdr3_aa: CASSFYRGPDEKLFF
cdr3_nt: TGTGCCAGTAGTTTCTACAGGGGCCCAGACGAAAAACTGTTTTTT

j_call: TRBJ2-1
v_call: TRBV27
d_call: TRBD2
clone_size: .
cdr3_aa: CASSLGLAGLNEQFF
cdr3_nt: TGTGCCAGCAGTTTAGGGCTAGCGGGACTCAATGAGCAGTTCTTC

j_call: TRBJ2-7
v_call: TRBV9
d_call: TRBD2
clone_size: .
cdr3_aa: CASSVGSGTSYEQYF
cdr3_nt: TGTGCCAGCAGCGTAGGTAGCGGGACCTCCTACGAGCAGTACTTC

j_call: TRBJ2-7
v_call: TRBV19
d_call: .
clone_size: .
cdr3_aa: CASSIGSGNEQYF
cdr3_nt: TGTGCCAGTAGTATAGGGTCAGGGAACGAGCAGTACTTC

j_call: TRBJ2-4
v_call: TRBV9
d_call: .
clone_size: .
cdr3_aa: CASSADRAKNIQYF
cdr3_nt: TGTGCCAGCAGCGCCGACAGGGCCAAAAACATTCAGTACTTC

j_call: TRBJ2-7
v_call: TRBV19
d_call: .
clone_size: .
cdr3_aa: CASSMGSGEPYEQYF
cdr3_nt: TGTGCCAGTAGTATGGGTTCGGGTGAACCCTACGAGCAGTACTTC

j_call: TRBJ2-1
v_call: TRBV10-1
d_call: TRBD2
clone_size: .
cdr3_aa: CASSDVGTMNNEQFF
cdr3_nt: TGCGCCAGCAGTGATGTCGGGACTATGAACAATGAGCAGTTCTTC

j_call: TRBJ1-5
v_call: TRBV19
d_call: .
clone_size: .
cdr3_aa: CASRDSPLVAQHF
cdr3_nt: TGTGCCAGTAGGGACAGCCCCTTAGTGGCCCAGCATTTT

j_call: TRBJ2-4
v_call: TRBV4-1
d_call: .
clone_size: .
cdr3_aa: CASSQDRTVKNIQYF
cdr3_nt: TGCGCCAGCAGCCAAGATCGTACAGTTAAAAACATTCAGTACTTC

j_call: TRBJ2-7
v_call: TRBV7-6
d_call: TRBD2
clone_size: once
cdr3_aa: CASSVPGLAGEYEQYF
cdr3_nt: TGTGCCAGCAGCGTTCCGGGACTAGCGGGAGAATACGAGCAGTACTTC

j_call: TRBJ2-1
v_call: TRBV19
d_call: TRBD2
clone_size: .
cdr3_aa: CASSAKLAANNEQFF
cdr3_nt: TGTGCCAGTAGTGCCAAACTAGCGGCAAACAATGAGCAGTTCTTC

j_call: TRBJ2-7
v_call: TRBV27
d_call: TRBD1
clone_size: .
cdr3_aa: CASSLRVTGGEQYF
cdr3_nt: TGTGCCAGCAGTTTACGAGTGACAGGGGGCGAGCAGTACTTC

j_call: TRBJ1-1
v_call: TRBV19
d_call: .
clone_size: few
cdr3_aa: CASSLMMNTEAFF
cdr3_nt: TGTGCCAGTAGTCTAATGATGAACACTGAAGCTTTCTTT

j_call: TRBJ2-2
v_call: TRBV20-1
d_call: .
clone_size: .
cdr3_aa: CSARDYGELFF
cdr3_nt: TGCAGTGCTAGAGATTACGGGGAGCTGTTTTTT

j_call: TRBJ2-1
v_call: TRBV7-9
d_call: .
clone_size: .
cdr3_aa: CASRGAAGFYNEQFF
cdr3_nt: TGTGCCAGCCGGGGGGCGGCAGGGTTCTACAATGAGCAGTTCTTC

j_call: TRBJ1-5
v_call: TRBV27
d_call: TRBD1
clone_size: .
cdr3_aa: CASNQPGQGSDQPQHF
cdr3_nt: TGTGCCAGCAACCAACCGGGACAGGGGTCCGATCAGCCCCAGCATTTT

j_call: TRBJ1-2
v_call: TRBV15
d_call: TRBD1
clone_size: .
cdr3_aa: CATSRDRTGGSYGYTF
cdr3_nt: TGTGCCACCAGCAGAGATAGGACAGGGGGTAGCTATGGCTACACCTTC

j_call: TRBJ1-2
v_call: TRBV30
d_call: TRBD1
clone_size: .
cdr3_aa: CAWRLTGDYTF
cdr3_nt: TGTGCCTGGCGCCTAACAGGGGACTACACCTTC

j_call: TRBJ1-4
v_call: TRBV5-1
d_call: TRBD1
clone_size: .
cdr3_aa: CASSLGRSGGPTRYEKLFF
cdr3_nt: TGCGCCAGCAGCTTGGGTCGATCAGGGGGCCCTACCCGGTATGAAAAACTGTTTTTT

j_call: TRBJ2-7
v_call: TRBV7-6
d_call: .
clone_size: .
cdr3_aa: CASSLAGTYSPQSSYEQYF
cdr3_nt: TGTGCCAGCAGCTTAGCGGGGACTTACAGTCCTCAGAGCTCCTACGAGCAGTACTTC

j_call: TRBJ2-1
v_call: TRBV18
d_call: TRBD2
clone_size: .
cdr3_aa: CASSPRTSGRVSNEQFF
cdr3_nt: TGTGCCAGCTCACCCCGGACTAGCGGGAGGGTTAGCAATGAGCAGTTCTTC

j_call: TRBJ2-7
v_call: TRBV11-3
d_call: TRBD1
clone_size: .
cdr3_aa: CASSSTGQGEQYF
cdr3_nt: TGTGCCAGCAGCTCGACGGGACAGGGCGAGCAGTACTTC